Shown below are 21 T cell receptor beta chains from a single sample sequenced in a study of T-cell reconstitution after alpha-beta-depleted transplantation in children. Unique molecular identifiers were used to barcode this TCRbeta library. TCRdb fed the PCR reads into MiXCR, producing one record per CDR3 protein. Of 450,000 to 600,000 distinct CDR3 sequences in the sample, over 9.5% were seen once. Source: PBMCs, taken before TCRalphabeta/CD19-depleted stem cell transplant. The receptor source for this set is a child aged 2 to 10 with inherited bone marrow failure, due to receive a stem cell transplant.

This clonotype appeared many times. CDR3 nucleotide sequence: TGTGCCAGCAGCCCCCGAGCAACCTACAATGAGCAGTTCTTC. This encodes CASSPRATYNEQFF. The V and J genes are TRBV28 and TRBJ2-1, with no clear D. Trimming shortened V by 6 bases and J by 2 bases, and 11 bases separated the two germline ends. The CDR3 loop spans 14 amino acids. Germline loops: CDR1 MDHEN, CDR2 SYDVKM.

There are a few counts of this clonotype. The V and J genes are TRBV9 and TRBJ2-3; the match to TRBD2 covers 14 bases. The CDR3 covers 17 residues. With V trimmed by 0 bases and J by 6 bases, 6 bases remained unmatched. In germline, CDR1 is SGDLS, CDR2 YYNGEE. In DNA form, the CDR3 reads TGTGCCAGCAGCGTAGAGGGACTAGCGGGAGTAGGGGATACGCAGTATTTT. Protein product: CASSVEGLAGVGDTQYF.

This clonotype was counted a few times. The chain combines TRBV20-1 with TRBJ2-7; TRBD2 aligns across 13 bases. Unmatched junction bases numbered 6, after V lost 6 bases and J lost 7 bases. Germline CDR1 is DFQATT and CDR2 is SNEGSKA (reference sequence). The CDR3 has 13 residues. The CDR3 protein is CSAWTSGRGEQYF. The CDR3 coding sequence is TGCAGTGCCTGGACTAGCGGGAGAGGTGAGCAGTACTTC.

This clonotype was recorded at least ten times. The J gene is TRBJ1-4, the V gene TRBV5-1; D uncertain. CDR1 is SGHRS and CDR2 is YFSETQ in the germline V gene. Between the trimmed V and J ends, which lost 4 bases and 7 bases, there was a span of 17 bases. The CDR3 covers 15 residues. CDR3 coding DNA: TGCGCCAGCAGCCCCTCGGTGACTAAGGGTGAAAAACTGTTTTTT. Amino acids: CASSPSVTKGEKLFF.

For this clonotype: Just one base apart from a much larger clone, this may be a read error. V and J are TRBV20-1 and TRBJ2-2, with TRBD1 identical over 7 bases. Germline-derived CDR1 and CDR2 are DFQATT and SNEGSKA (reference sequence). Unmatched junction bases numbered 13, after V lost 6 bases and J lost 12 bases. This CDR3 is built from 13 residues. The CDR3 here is CSATGEKWGQLFF. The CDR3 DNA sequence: TGCAGTGCAACAGGGGAAAAGTGGGGGCAGCTGTTTTTT.

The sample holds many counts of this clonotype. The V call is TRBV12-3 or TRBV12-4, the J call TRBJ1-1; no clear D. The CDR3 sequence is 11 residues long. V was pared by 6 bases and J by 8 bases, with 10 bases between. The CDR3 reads CASRPRREAFF. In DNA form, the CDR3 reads TGTGCCAGCAGACCGAGGAGGGAAGCTTTCTTT.

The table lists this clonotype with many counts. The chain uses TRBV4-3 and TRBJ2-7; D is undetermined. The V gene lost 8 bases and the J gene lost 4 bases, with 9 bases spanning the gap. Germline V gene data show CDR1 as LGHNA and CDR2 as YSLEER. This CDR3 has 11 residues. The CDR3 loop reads CASPIRYEQYF. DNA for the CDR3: TGCGCCAGCCCAATACGTTACGAGCAGTACTTC.

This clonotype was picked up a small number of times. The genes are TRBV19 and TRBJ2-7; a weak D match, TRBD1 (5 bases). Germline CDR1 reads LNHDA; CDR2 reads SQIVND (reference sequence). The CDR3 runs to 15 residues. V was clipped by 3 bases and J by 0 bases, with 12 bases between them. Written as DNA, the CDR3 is TGTGCCAGTAGTATTCAGGGATCGGCCTCCTACGAGCAGTACTTC. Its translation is CASSIQGSASYEQYF.

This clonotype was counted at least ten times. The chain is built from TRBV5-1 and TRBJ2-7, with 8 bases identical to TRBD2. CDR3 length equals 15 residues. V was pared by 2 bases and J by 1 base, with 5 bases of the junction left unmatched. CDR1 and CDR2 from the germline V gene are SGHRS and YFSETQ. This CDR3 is CASSFTSGRSYEQYF. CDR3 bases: TGCGCCAGCAGCTTTACTAGCGGCCGATCCTACGAGCAGTACTTC. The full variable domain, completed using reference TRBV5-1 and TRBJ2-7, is KAGVTQTPRYLIKTRGQQVTLSCSPISGHRSVSWYQQTPGQGLQFLFEYFSETQRNKGNFPGRFSGRQFSNSRSEMNVSTLELGDSALYLCASSFTSGRSYEQYFGPGTRLTVT.

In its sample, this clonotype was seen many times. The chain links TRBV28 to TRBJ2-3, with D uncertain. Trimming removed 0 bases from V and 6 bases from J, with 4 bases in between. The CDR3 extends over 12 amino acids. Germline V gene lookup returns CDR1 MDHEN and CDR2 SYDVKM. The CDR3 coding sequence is TGTGCCAGCAGTTTATGGGTGGATACGCAGTATTTT. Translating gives CASSLWVDTQYF.

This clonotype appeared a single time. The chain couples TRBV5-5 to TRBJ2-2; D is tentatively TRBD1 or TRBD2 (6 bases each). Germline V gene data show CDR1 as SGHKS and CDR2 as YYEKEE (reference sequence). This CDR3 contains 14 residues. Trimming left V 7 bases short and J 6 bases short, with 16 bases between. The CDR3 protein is CASGAGHVSGELFF. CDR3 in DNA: TGTGCCAGCGGCGCGGGACACGTCTCCGGGGAGCTGTTTTTT.

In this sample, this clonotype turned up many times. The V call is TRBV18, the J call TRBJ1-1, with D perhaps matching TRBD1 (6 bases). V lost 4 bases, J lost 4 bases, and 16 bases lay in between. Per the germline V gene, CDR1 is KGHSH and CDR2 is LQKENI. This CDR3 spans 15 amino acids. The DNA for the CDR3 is TGTGCCAGCTCACGCCCTGGGGGGGCGGTCACTGAAGCTTTCTTT. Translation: CASSRPGGAVTEAFF.

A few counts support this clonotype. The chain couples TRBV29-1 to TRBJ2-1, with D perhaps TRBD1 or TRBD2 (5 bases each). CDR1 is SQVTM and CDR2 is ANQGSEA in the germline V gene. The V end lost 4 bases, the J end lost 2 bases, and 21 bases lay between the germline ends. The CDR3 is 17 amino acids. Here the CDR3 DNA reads TGCAGCGTTGTTGGTGTGGGGGTAGGAAGGCCCTACAATGAGCAGTTCTTC. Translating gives CSVVGVGVGRPYNEQFF.

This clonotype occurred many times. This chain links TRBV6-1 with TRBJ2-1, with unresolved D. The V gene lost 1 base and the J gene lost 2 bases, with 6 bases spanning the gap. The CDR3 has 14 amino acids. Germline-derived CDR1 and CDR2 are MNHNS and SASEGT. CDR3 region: CASSEVQTYNEQFF. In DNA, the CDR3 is TGTGCCAGCAGTGAAGTACAGACCTACAATGAGCAGTTCTTC.

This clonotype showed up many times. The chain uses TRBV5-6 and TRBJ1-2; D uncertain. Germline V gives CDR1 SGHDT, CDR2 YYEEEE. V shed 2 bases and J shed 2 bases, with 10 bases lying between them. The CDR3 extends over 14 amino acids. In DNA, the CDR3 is TGTGCCAGCAGCTTTCGGTTACAGAACTATGGCTACACCTTC. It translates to CASSFRLQNYGYTF.

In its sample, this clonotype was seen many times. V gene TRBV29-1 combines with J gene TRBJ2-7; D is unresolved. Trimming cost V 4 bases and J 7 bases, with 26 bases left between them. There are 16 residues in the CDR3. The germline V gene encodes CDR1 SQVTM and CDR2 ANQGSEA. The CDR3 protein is CSVGVFPVYLRREQYF. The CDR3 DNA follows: TGCAGCGTTGGCGTGTTTCCAGTTTATCTACGTCGGGAGCAGTACTTC.

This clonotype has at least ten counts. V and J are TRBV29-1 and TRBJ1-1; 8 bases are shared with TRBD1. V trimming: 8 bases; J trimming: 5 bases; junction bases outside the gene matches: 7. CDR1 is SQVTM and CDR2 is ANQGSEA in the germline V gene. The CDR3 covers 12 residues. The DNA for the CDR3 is TGCAGCATTAGGACAGGGATGACTGAAGCTTTCTTT. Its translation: CSIRTGMTEAFF. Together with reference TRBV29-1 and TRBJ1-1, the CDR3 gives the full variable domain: SAVISQKPSRDICQRGTSLTIQCQVDSQVTMMFWYRQQPGQSLTLIATANQGSEATYESGFVIDKFPISRPNLTFSTLTVSNMSPEDSSIYLCSIRTGMTEAFFGQGTRLTVV.

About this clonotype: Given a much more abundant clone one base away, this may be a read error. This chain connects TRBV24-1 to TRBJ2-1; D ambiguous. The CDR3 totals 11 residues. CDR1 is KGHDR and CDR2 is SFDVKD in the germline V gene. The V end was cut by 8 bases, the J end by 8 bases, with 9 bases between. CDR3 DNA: TGTGCCACCATGAATCAGTATGAGCAGTTCTTC. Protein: CATMNQYEQFF.

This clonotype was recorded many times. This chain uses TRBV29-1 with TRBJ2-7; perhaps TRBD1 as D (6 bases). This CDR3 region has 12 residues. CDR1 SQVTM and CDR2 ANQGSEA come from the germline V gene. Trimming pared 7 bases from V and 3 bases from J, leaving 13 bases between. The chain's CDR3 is CSDRDKNYEQYF. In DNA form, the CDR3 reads TGCAGCGACCGGGACAAGAACTACGAGCAGTACTTC.

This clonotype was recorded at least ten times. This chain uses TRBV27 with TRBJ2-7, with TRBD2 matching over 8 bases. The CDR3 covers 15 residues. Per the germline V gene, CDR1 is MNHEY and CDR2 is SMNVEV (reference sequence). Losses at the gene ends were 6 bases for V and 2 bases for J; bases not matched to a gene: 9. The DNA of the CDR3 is TGTGCCAGCAGCCAACAACTAGCGGTACCCTACGAGCAGTACTTC. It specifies CASSQQLAVPYEQYF.

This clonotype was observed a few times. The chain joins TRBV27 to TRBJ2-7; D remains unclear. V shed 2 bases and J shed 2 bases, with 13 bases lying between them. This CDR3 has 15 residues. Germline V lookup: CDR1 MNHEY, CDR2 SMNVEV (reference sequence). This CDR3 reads CASSLLSAGAYEQYF. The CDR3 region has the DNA TGTGCCAGCAGTTTACTGTCCGCAGGCGCCTACGAGCAGTACTTC.